This TCR beta chain was identified during a study of blood T cell repertoires in COVID-19. In the study overall: Spain, Italy and the United States supplied samples that represented acute and convalescent COVID-19. T cells, B-cell-depleted T cells, or PBMCs provided the cDNA or gDNA that served as material.

Sequencing was performed with immunoSEQ multiplex PCR; in TCRdb, only in-frame clones are kept and a portion is missing. The sample includes about 210,000 clones, around 84% of them seen just once. The CDR3 extends over 13 amino acids. The germline V gene has CDR1 ENHRY and CDR2 SYGVKD. Between the trimmed V and J ends, which lost 6 bases and 8 bases, there was a span of 16 bases. Each exposed participant met a COVID-19 case in the 2 weeks preceding study entry. The source is a young woman who had been exposed to COVID-19. The sample was PBMCs or T cells enriched from blood (not recorded which). This chain links TRBV10-3 with TRBJ1-2; D perhaps matches TRBD1 (6 bases). The CDR3 coding sequence is TGTGCCATCAGAAGGGTACAGGGAAGCGGCTACACCTTC. This translates into CAIRRVQGSGYTF.